Following are 21 T cell receptor beta chains from one sample sequenced in a study of response to subunit inactivated influenza vaccine. Each CDR3 protein gets one entry after TCRdb re-called the RT-PCR reads with MiXCR. The sample holds approximately 500,000 distinct CDR3 sequences; around 13% are singletons and the top ten take around 13%. The sample consisted of PBMCs from blood, taken more than 35 days after vaccination. The receptor source for this set is a man aged 45-65 years who received an inactivated influenza vaccine.

This chain uses TRBV20-1 with TRBJ1-4; D remains unclear. CDR3 length: 14 residues. Trimming removed 0 bases at V and 10 bases at J, with 15 bases between. Germline V gene lookup returns CDR1 DFQATT and CDR2 SNEGSKA (reference sequence). The CDR3 loop is CSARDRSRRGKLFF. CDR3 nucleotide sequence: TGCAGTGCTAGAGATCGGTCACGACGCGGAAAACTGTTTTTT.

This clonotype showed up just a few times. The chain employs TRBV29-1 and TRBJ2-6; D is unresolved. The V gene lost 3 bases and the J gene lost 0 bases, with 15 bases spanning the gap. The CDR3 is made up of 17 amino acids. Germline CDR1 is SQVTM and CDR2 is ANQGSEA. The CDR3: CSVELFVVDSGANVLTF. The CDR3 DNA reads TGCAGCGTTGAGTTATTCGTGGTTGACTCTGGGGCCAACGTCCTGACTTTC.

Here the CDR3 DNA reads TGTGCCAGCAGTTACGCAGACAGAAGCTCCTACAATGAGCAGTTCTTC. This encodes CASSYADRSSYNEQFF. The chain combines TRBV6-2 or TRBV6-3 with TRBJ2-1; D perhaps matches TRBD1 (5 bases). Trimming removed 2 bases from V and 0 bases from J, with 11 bases in between. Germline-derived CDR1 and CDR2 are MNHEY and SVGEGT. This CDR3 has 16 amino acids.

The chain recombines TRBV4-3 with TRBJ1-2; D unclear. Trimming removed 1 base from V and 2 bases from J, with 8 bases in between. The CDR3 has 14 amino acids. Germline loops: CDR1 LGHNA, CDR2 YSLEER. This chain's CDR3 is CASSQAAVNYGYTF. The DNA for the CDR3 is TGCGCCAGCAGCCAAGCGGCGGTGAACTATGGCTACACCTTC.

The chain has TRBV29-1 and TRBJ2-5; the match to TRBD2 covers 14 bases. The CDR3 length is 15 residues. V lost 5 bases to trimming and J lost 4 bases; unmatched junction nucleotides: 6. Germline V lookup: CDR1 SQVTM, CDR2 ANQGSEA. The CDR3 sequence: CSVTPGTSGGETQYF. Written as DNA, the CDR3 is TGCAGCGTTACACCCGGGACTAGCGGGGGAGAGACCCAGTACTTC. The full variable domain, rest sourced from reference TRBV29-1 and TRBJ2-5, is SAVISQKPSRDICQRGTSLTIQCQVDSQVTMMFWYRQQPGQSLTLIATANQGSEATYESGFVIDKFPISRPNLTFSTLTVSNMSPEDSSIYLCSVTPGTSGGETQYFGPGTRLLVL.

This clonotype was counted a few times. The chain employs TRBV5-1 and TRBJ2-2; D is uncertain. This CDR3 comprises 13 residues. V was cut by 1 base and J by 5 bases, with 6 bases left in between. Germline loops: CDR1 SGHRS, CDR2 YFSETQ. CDR3 sequence: CASSLLETGELFF. CDR3 nucleotide sequence: TGCGCCAGCAGCTTGTTGGAAACCGGGGAGCTGTTTTTT.

In its sample, this clonotype was seen a few times. The CDR3 sequence is CASSWDRGFTDTQYF. The CDR3 coding sequence is TGTGCCAGCAGCTGGGACAGGGGTTTCACAGATACGCAGTATTTT. V and J are TRBV7-8 and TRBJ2-3; TRBD1 aligns across 10 bases. With 4 bases clipped from V and 2 bases from J, the junction kept 3 bases outside the gene matches. The CDR3 runs 15 residues. Germline CDR1 reads SGHVS; CDR2 reads FQNEAQ.

This clonotype showed up just a few times. The chain has TRBV20-1 and TRBJ1-1, with D possibly matching TRBD1 (6 bases). Germline V CDR1 and CDR2: DFQATT, SNEGSKA (reference sequence). The CDR3 spans 16 residues. V was cut by 0 bases and J by 0 bases, with 14 bases left in between. The CDR3 DNA is TGCAGTGCTAGAGATTTAGGCAGGGGAATGAACACTGAAGCTTTCTTT. This codes for CSARDLGRGMNTEAFF.

This chain joins TRBV4-3 and TRBJ1-2; maybe TRBD1 (6 bases). V shed 0 bases and J shed 6 bases, with 14 bases lying between them. There are 15 residues in the CDR3. The germline gives CDR1 LGHNA, CDR2 YSLEER. CDR3 coding DNA: TGCGCCAGCAGCCAAGATCTGGGGGCTCTGGATGGCTACACCTTC. It translates to CASSQDLGALDGYTF.

This clonotype was observed many times. J is TRBJ2-2 and V is TRBV7-2; D possibly corresponds to TRBD2 (6 bases). The CDR3 loop spans 16 amino acids. Germline-derived CDR1 and CDR2 are SGHTA and FQGNSA. The V end lost 1 base, the J end lost 0 bases, and 9 bases lay between the germline ends. CDR3 nucleotide sequence: TGTGCCAGCAGCTTAGTATGGGGGGCGAACACCGGGGAGCTGTTTTTT. This encodes CASSLVWGANTGELFF.

The chain couples TRBV6-2 or TRBV6-3 to TRBJ2-7; 9 nucleotides agree with TRBD2. Per the germline V gene, CDR1 is MNHEY and CDR2 is SVGEGT. The CDR3 has 16 residues. After removal of 6 bases from V and 3 bases from J, the junction contained 12 bases not matched to a gene. The CDR3 DNA follows: TGTGCCAGCAGCGACGCCACAGCGGGGGGATACTACGAGCAGTACTTC. Its translation is CASSDATAGGYYEQYF.

This clonotype was counted at least ten times. CDR3 sequence reads: CSASRGVYEQYF. The DNA for the CDR3 is TGCAGTGCTAGCCGGGGGGTCTACGAGCAGTACTTC. The chain recombines TRBV20-1 with TRBJ2-7, with 7 positions matching TRBD2. Trimming cost V 3 bases and J 3 bases; bases outside gene matches: 2. The CDR3 spans 12 residues. Germline V gene data show CDR1 as DFQATT and CDR2 as SNEGSKA (reference sequence).

This clonotype was counted ten times or more. J is TRBJ1-5 and V is TRBV20-1; D ambiguous. In germline, CDR1 is DFQATT, CDR2 SNEGSKA (reference sequence). V lost 3 bases and J lost 9, with 9 bases in between. CDR3 length: 11 amino acids. The CDR3 nucleotides read TGCAGTGCTAGTGATCTTGCGCCCCAGCATTTT. Translated: CSASDLAPQHF.

This clonotype was counted ten times or more. The chain employs TRBV7-9 and TRBJ2-2; TRBD1 or TRBD2 may be the D gene (5 bases each). The CDR3 is 14 residues long. V was cut by 8 bases and J by 4 bases, with 14 bases left in between. Germline CDR1 reads SEHNR; CDR2 reads FQNEAQ (reference sequence). The CDR3 loop is CASETQGATGELFF. In DNA, the CDR3 is TGTGCCAGCGAAACTCAGGGAGCCACCGGGGAGCTGTTTTTT.

This clonotype came up a few times. This chain uses TRBV7-2 with TRBJ2-7; D might be TRBD2 (6 bases). The germline CDR1 and CDR2 sequences are SGHTA and FQGNSA. The CDR3 consists of 15 residues. V dropped 5 bases and J dropped 2 bases, with 16 bases sitting between them. CDR3 residues: CASSPGWRGAYEQYF. The CDR3, as DNA: TGTGCCAGCAGCCCAGGGTGGAGGGGAGCCTACGAGCAGTACTTC.

This clonotype has just a few counts. This sequence joins TRBV7-8 and TRBJ1-1; D gene ambiguous. The CDR3 runs to 13 residues. Germline loops: CDR1 SGHVS, CDR2 FQNEAQ. Trimming cost V 1 base and J 2 bases, with 5 bases left between them. The CDR3 is CASSLESNTEAFF. The CDR3 DNA sequence: TGTGCCAGCAGCTTAGAGAGCAACACTGAAGCTTTCTTT.

This clonotype was observed a handful of times. CDR3 amino acids: CASSLAPAGVLQTQYF. The CDR3 DNA sequence: TGTGCCAGCAGCTTAGCCCCGGCGGGCGTGTTACAGACCCAGTACTTC. The chain has TRBV7-2 and TRBJ2-5, with a tentative D call TRBD2 (5 bases). Germline CDR1 reads SGHTA; CDR2 reads FQGNSA. V was shortened by 0 bases and J by 6 bases, with 17 bases between the two germline ends. The CDR3 loop spans 16 amino acids.

The chain has TRBV5-1 and TRBJ1-1, with a weak D call TRBD1 (5 bases). Germline loops: CDR1 SGHRS, CDR2 YFSETQ. The CDR3 is made up of 16 amino acids. Trimming shortened V by 1 base and J by 0 bases, and 13 bases separated the two germline ends. The CDR3 sequence: CASSLWARDLNTEAFF. In nucleotides, the CDR3 is TGCGCCAGCAGCTTGTGGGCCAGGGATTTGAACACTGAAGCTTTCTTT.

The chain employs TRBV4-1 and TRBJ1-2; D gene ambiguous. Per the germline V gene, CDR1 is MGHRA and CDR2 is YSYEKL. The CDR3 consists of 14 residues. V was trimmed by 1 base and J by 4 bases, leaving 10 bases between them. CDR3 protein: CASSQGLGFYGYTF. In DNA, the CDR3 is TGCGCCAGCAGCCAAGGTCTGGGATTCTATGGCTACACCTTC.

V usage is TRBV4-1 and J usage is TRBJ2-3, with a possible D match to TRBD2 (7 bases). This CDR3 has 18 amino acids. Looked up from germline, CDR1 is MGHRA and CDR2 is YSYEKL. Trimming removed 1 base from V and 0 bases from J, with 17 bases in between. CDR3 amino acids: CASSQVGGAGPSTDTQYF. The CDR3 nucleotides read TGCGCCAGCAGCCAAGTTGGGGGGGCCGGCCCCAGCACAGATACGCAGTATTTT.

V gene TRBV6-1 combines with J gene TRBJ2-7; D is perhaps TRBD1 (7 bases). V lost 5 bases and J lost 5, with 25 bases in between. Germline CDR1 is MNHNS and CDR2 is SASEGT. This CDR3 comprises 17 residues. This CDR3 is CASSPPRSLTGRHEQYF. The DNA of the CDR3 is TGTGCCAGCAGTCCTCCCCGGAGCCTGACAGGGAGGCACGAGCAGTACTTC.